The clone carrying this TCR beta chain has only one observation. The sample is drawn from a study of blood T cell repertoires in COVID-19. At the level of the study: Both acute and convalescent COVID-19 samples were obtained from the United States, Italy and Spain.

The CDR3 is made up of 10 amino acids. Trimming left V 8 bases short and J 8 bases short, with 9 bases between. Profiled with immunoSEQ multiplex PCR; TCRdb holds only in-frame clones, not every one. The sample shows 35,000 to 50,000 clones, around 85% of them seen only once. The chain employs TRBV12-3 or TRBV12-4 and TRBJ1-1, with D perhaps TRBD1 (6 bases). The material sequenced was peripheral blood. This receptor was taken from a man aged 55 to 70 with acute or convalescent COVID-19. The CDR3 sequence is CASGDREAFF. The CDR3, as DNA: TGTGCCAGCGGCGACAGGGAAGCTTTCTTT.